This T cell receptor (beta chain) was profiled in a study of shared clonotypes between healthy human individuals. Measured with immunoSEQ multiplex PCR; TCRdb has only the in-frame clones, and not every one. The repertoire holds 1 million to 1.3 million clones, with roughly 74% as singletons. V was pared by 6 bases and J by 1 base, with 6 bases of the junction left unmatched. Germline V lookup: CDR1 ENHRY, CDR2 SYGVKD. This CDR3 region has 15 residues. The chain couples TRBV10-3 to TRBJ2-1, with 7 nucleotides matching TRBD1. Sequencing was carried out using memory CD4+ T cells from PBMCs. Noted subset: CD45RA-negative fraction. This TCR came from a man younger than 35 in good health. Some clones in this sample may be carry-over from other donors' samples. CDR3 amino acids: CAIRDGQVSYNEQFF. The CDR3 DNA reads TGTGCCATCAGGGATGGACAGGTGTCCTACAATGAGCAGTTCTTC.